These 24 T cell receptor beta chains were all obtained from the same sample, sequenced in a study of T-cell reconstitution after alpha-beta-depleted transplantation in children. TCRbeta library construction was performed incorporating unique molecular identifiers. A single record per CDR3 protein comes from TCRdb applying MiXCR to the PCR reads. The sample holds around 120,000 distinct CDR3 sequences, around 23% seen once. This material consisted of PBMCs, mostly from graft donor cells, taken 180 days after TCRalphabeta/CD19-depleted stem cell transplant. Every receptor here comes from a male patient aged 2-10 years who had a stem cell transplant for chronic granulomatous disease, so the T cells may come from the graft donor.

The CDR3 spells CASSLTSGRIDTQYF. For the CDR3, the DNA is TGTGCCAGCAGTCTGACTAGCGGGAGGATAGATACGCAGTATTTT. The chain has TRBV12-3 or TRBV12-4 and TRBJ2-3, with 13 bases fitting TRBD2. V was clipped by 5 bases and J by 5 bases; unmatched bases: 4. The CDR3 sequence is 15 residues long.

The V and J genes are TRBV20-1 and TRBJ2-1, with D hard to call. This CDR3 contains 14 residues. Trimming cost V 0 bases and J 4 bases, with 10 bases left between them. Germline V CDR1 and CDR2: DFQATT, SNEGSKA (reference sequence). CDR3 DNA sequence: TGCAGTGCTAGAGAAGGGTGGGATTACAATGAGCAGTTCTTC. Translated, it gives CSAREGWDYNEQFF.

There are many counts of this clonotype. This chain joins TRBV29-1 and TRBJ2-3, with 13 bases identical to TRBD2. There are 14 residues in the CDR3. Germline V gene lookup returns CDR1 SQVTM and CDR2 ANQGSEA. Germline trimming cut 6 bases from V and 3 bases from J; bases unmatched to any gene: 3. CDR3 coding DNA: TGCAGCGTGAGGACTAGCGGGAGAACAGATACGCAGTATTTT. Its translation: CSVRTSGRTDTQYF.

There are many counts of this clonotype. This chain links TRBV29-1 with TRBJ2-7, with 10 bases matching TRBD1. Unmatched junction bases numbered 13, after V lost 1 base and J lost 7 bases. Per the germline V gene, CDR1 is SQVTM and CDR2 is ANQGSEA. The CDR3 loop spans 16 amino acids. The CDR3 protein is CSVEGRNGQGEREQYF. CDR3 coding DNA: TGCAGCGTTGAAGGGAGGAACGGACAGGGGGAGAGGGAGCAGTACTTC.

The table lists this clonotype with many counts. V gene TRBV5-1 combines with J gene TRBJ2-1; the match to TRBD2 covers 7 bases. V lost 0 bases, J lost 1 base, and 10 bases stayed unmatched. The germline V gene has CDR1 SGHRS and CDR2 YFSETQ. The CDR3 covers 18 residues. CDR3: CASSLGVGGSGSYNEQFF. The CDR3 nucleotides read TGCGCCAGCAGCTTGGGCGTTGGCGGGAGTGGGTCCTACAATGAGCAGTTCTTC.

This clonotype was recorded many times. V is TRBV20-1 and J is TRBJ2-5; D is tentatively TRBD1 or TRBD2 (5 bases each). The germline V gene has CDR1 DFQATT and CDR2 SNEGSKA (reference sequence). Trimming pared 0 bases from V and 5 bases from J, leaving 13 bases between. This CDR3 comprises 14 residues. The CDR3 nucleotides read TGCAGTGCTAGAGATATCCAGGGCGGGGAGACCCAGTACTTC. Residues: CSARDIQGGETQYF.

This clonotype showed up many times. V is TRBV27 and J is TRBJ2-7; a possible D gene is TRBD1 (6 bases). Per germline, CDR1 MNHEY and CDR2 SMNVEV (reference sequence). Trimming took 10 bases from V and 0 from J, leaving 16 bases between them. The length of the CDR3 is 14 residues. As DNA, the CDR3 is TGTGCCACCCGAGGGCAGGGGCACTCCTACGAGCAGTACTTC. Protein product: CATRGQGHSYEQYF.

This clonotype has just a few counts. The CDR3 loop is CASSSEAGANVLTF. The DNA of the CDR3 is TGTGCCAGCAGCTCAGAAGCTGGGGCCAACGTCCTGACTTTC. V usage is TRBV13 and J usage is TRBJ2-6; D not resolved. Deletions cut 4 bases from V and 2 bases from J, with 6 bases between. Germline V CDR1 and CDR2: PRHDT, FYEKMQ (reference sequence). This CDR3 comprises 14 residues.

This clonotype was found a few times. J is TRBJ2-2 and V is TRBV6-1, with 13 bases lining up with TRBD2. V gave up 5 bases and J gave up 4 bases; unmatched junction bases: 10. Germline V gene lookup returns CDR1 MNHNS and CDR2 SASEGT. The CDR3 totals 18 residues. CDR3 nucleotide sequence: TGTGCCAGCAGTATGCTAACGGGACTAGCGGGGTTCACCGGGGAGCTGTTTTTT. It specifies CASSMLTGLAGFTGELFF.

The table lists this clonotype with many counts. This rearrangement joins TRBV12-3 or TRBV12-4 to TRBJ2-7; D call uncertain. V was pared by 6 bases and J by 0 bases, with 18 bases between. CDR3 length: 16 amino acids. The CDR3 DNA is TGTGCCAGCAGCCAAACCGTAGGCAGCCGCTCCTACGAGCAGTACTTC. Its translation: CASSQTVGSRSYEQYF.

At least ten counts were recorded for this clonotype. The chain couples TRBV20-1 to TRBJ2-7; 8 bases are shared with TRBD2. V lost 6 bases and J lost 2; bases outside the gene matches: 12. The germline V gene encodes CDR1 DFQATT and CDR2 SNEGSKA (reference sequence). This CDR3 region has 15 residues. CDR3 bases: TGCAGTGCCACGAGGGGTAATAGCGGGACCTACGAGCAGTACTTC. Translating it yields CSATRGNSGTYEQYF.

V usage is TRBV12-3 or TRBV12-4 and J usage is TRBJ1-5, with TRBD1 identical over 9 bases. V trimming: 4 bases; J trimming: 8 bases; junction bases outside the gene matches: 9. This CDR3 is 15 amino acids long. CDR3 sequence: CASSSGTGINKPQHF. Here the CDR3 DNA reads TGTGCCAGCAGTTCGGGGACAGGGATTAATAAGCCCCAGCATTTT.

This clonotype was recorded many times. The chain uses TRBV6-5 and TRBJ2-1, with 8 bases matching TRBD2. The CDR3 totals 17 residues. Germline values: CDR1 MNHEY, CDR2 SVGAGI. V shed 2 bases, J shed 5 bases, and the junction held 11 bases outside the gene matches. The CDR3 DNA reads TGTGCCAGCAGTTACCTTGCGGGAGGTTCGGGTCACAATGAGCAGTTCTTC. Protein: CASSYLAGGSGHNEQFF.

This clonotype showed up just once. The chain combines TRBV5-1 with TRBJ2-7; 7 positions agree with TRBD2. This CDR3 spans 14 amino acids. Losses at the gene ends were 4 bases for V and 5 bases for J; bases not matched to a gene: 9. Germline CDR1 and CDR2: SGHRS and YFSETQ. The CDR3: CASSLRTSWDEQYF. CDR3 DNA: TGCGCCAGCAGCCTTAGGACTAGTTGGGACGAGCAGTACTTC.

The V gene is TRBV7-2, the J gene TRBJ2-3; tentatively, D is TRBD1 (5 bases). The CDR3 runs 15 residues. With 6 bases removed from V and 2 bases from J, the gap between germline ends came to 15 bases. CDR1 SGHTA and CDR2 FQGNSA come from the germline V gene. The CDR3 loop is CASRTDSINTDTQYF. Written as DNA, the CDR3 is TGTGCCAGCAGAACTGACAGTATTAACACAGATACGCAGTATTTT.

This clonotype was counted ten times or more. The rearrangement uses TRBV29-1 and TRBJ1-2; D remains ambiguous. The CDR3 length is 9 residues. Trimming stripped 3 bases from V and 10 bases from J, with 6 bases between. Germline V gives CDR1 SQVTM, CDR2 ANQGSEA. CDR3 loop: CSVERTYTF. CDR3 nucleotide sequence: TGCAGCGTTGAGAGGACCTACACCTTC.

This clonotype was seen more than once but under ten times. The chain employs TRBV7-3 and TRBJ2-7; a weak D match, TRBD1 (5 bases). The CDR3 runs to 13 residues. V was shortened by 5 bases and J by 6 bases, with 14 bases between the two germline ends. Germline V gene sequence: CDR1 SGHTA, CDR2 FQGTGA. The CDR3 DNA is TGTGCCAGCAGCGGATCAGGGTCCGGCGAGCAGTACTTC. It codes for CASSGSGSGEQYF.

In its sample, this clonotype was seen many times. This chain connects TRBV3-1 to TRBJ2-7, with 10 bases aligning to TRBD2. Germline assignment: CDR1 LGHDT and CDR2 YNNKEL (reference sequence). The CDR3 is made up of 17 amino acids. J gave up 4 bases and V 4 bases, and 13 bases lay outside the gene matches. In nucleotides, the CDR3 is TGTGCCAGCAGCCCACTTACCCCAGCGGGGGGGCCGTACGAGCAGTACTTC. It specifies CASSPLTPAGGPYEQYF.

This clonotype has at least ten counts. This chain connects TRBV20-1 to TRBJ2-1, with D uncertain. Trimming took 2 bases from V and 5 from J, leaving 13 bases between them. Germline loops: CDR1 DFQATT, CDR2 SNEGSKA (reference sequence). CDR3 length: 14 residues. The CDR3 reads CSARSIRKNNEQFF. Here the CDR3 DNA reads TGCAGTGCTAGATCCATAAGGAAGAACAATGAGCAGTTCTTC.

This clonotype has only a few counts. The chain couples TRBV29-1 to TRBJ2-1; TRBD1 matches 7 bases. The germline CDR1 and CDR2 sequences are SQVTM and ANQGSEA. The CDR3 is 14 residues long. Losses at the gene ends were 4 bases for V and 1 base for J; bases not matched to a gene: 4. The CDR3 loop reads CSVGGTVSYNEQFF. CDR3 nucleotides: TGCAGCGTTGGAGGGACAGTGTCCTACAATGAGCAGTTCTTC.

This clonotype was seen a few times. The chain joins TRBV9 to TRBJ2-3, with D unresolved. CDR3 size: 14 residues. Trimming removed 0 bases from V and 2 bases from J, with 7 bases in between. Germline values: CDR1 SGDLS, CDR2 YYNGEE. The CDR3 nucleotides read TGTGCCAGCAGCGTAGTACTAACCACAGATACGCAGTATTTT. Translation gives CASSVVLTTDTQYF.

This clonotype was picked up many times. This chain joins TRBV20-1 and TRBJ2-7, with D unresolved. Between the trimmed V and J ends, which lost 3 bases and 2 bases, there was a span of 8 bases. The CDR3 sequence is 12 residues long. Germline assignment: CDR1 DFQATT and CDR2 SNEGSKA (reference sequence). CDR3 loop: CSASKTAYEQYF. CDR3 nucleotide sequence: TGCAGTGCTAGTAAGACTGCCTACGAGCAGTACTTC.

V is TRBV20-1 and J is TRBJ1-3; D not certain. Germline V gene lookup returns CDR1 DFQATT and CDR2 SNEGSKA (reference sequence). The ends were cut back, 6 bases at V and 0 bases at J, with 12 bases in the middle. CDR3 length: 14 amino acids. DNA for the CDR3: TGCAGTGCCGTCCGAGACACCTCTGGAAACACCATATATTTT. This sequence encodes CSAVRDTSGNTIYF.

The chain is built from TRBV18 and TRBJ2-3, with D unresolved. V gave up 5 bases and J gave up 2 bases, with 2 bases separating them. Germline V gene data show CDR1 as KGHSH and CDR2 as LQKENI. CDR3 length: 11 amino acids. The CDR3 spells CASSDTDTQYF. DNA of the CDR3: TGTGCCAGCTCAGACACAGATACGCAGTATTTT.